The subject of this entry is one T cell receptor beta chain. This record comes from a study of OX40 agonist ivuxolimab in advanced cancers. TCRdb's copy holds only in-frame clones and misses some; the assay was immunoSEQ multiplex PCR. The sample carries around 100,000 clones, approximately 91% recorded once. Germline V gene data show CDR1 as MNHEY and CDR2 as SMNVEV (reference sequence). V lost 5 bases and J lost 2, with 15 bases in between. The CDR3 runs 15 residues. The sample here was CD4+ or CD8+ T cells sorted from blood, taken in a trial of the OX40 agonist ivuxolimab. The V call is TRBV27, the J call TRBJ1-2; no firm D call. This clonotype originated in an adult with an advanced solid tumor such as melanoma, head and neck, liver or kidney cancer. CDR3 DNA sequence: TGTGCCAGCAGTCTTCGGTCGGGAAAGAACTATGGCTACACCTTC. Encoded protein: CASSLRSGKNYGYTF.